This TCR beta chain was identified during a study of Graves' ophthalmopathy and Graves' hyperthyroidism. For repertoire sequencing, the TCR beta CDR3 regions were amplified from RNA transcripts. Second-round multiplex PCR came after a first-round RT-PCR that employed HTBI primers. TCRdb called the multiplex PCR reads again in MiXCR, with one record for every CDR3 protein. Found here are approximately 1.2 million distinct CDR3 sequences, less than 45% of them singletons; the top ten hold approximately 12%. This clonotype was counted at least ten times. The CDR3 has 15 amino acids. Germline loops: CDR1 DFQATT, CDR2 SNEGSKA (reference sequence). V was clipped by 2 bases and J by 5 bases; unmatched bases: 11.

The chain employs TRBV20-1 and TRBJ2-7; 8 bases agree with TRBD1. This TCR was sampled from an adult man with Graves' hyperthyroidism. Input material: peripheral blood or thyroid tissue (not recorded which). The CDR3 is CSARRMTGAKDEQYF. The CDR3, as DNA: TGCAGTGCTAGACGGATGACAGGGGCGAAGGACGAGCAGTACTTC.